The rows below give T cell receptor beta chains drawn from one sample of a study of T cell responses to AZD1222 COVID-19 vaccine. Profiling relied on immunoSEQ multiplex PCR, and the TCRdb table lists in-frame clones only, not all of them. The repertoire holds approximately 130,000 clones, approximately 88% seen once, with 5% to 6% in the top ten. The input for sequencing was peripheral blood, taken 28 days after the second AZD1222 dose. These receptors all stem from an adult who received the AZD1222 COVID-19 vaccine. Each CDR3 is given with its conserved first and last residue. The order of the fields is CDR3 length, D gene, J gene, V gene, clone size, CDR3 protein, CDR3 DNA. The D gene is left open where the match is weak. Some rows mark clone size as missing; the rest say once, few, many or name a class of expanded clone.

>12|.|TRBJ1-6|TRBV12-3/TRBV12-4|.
CASSGLGSPLHF
TGTGCCAGCAGCGGATTAGGATCACCCCTCCACTTT
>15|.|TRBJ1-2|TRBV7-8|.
CASSLAWDTNYGYTF
TGTGCCAGCAGCCTAGCATGGGACACCAACTATGGCTACACCTTC
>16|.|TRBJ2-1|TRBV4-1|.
CASSQVGGLTYNEQFF
TGCGCCAGCAGCCAAGTCGGGGGGCTGACCTACAATGAGCAGTTCTTC
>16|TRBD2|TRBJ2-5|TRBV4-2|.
CASSQGRLAGAETQYF
TGTGCCAGCAGCCAAGGACGCCTAGCGGGAGCAGAGACCCAGTACTTC
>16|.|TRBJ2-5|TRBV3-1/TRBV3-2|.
CASSQEGVISQETQYF
TGTGCCAGCAGCCAAGAGGGAGTAATTTCCCAAGAGACCCAGTACTTC
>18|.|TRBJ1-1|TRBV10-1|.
CASSESTARLSVNTEAFF
TGCGCCAGCAGTGAGTCTACCGCTCGGTTGTCTGTGAACACTGAAGCTTTCTTT
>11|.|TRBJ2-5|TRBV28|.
CASSLRETQYF
TGTGCCAGCAGTTTAAGGGAGACCCAGTACTTC
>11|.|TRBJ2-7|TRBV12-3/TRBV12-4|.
CASSLYYEQYF
TGTGCCAGCAGTTTATACTACGAGCAGTACTTC
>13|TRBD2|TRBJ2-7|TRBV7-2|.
CASSSTSGYEQYF
TGTGCCAGCAGCTCCACTAGCGGCTACGAGCAGTACTTC
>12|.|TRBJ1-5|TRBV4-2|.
CASSQEEQPQHF
TGTGCCAGCAGCCAAGAGGAGCAGCCCCAGCATTTT
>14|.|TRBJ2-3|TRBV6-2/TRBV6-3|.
CASSPGGSTNTQYF
TGTGCCAGCAGCCCCGGAGGCTCCACAAATACGCAGTATTTT
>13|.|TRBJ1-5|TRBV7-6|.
CASSLGVAQPQHF
TGTGCCAGCAGCTTGGGGGTCGCTCAGCCCCAGCATTTT
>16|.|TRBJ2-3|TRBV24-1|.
CATSDLDRRGTDTQYF
TGTGCCACCAGTGATTTGGATAGGAGGGGCACAGATACGCAGTATTTT
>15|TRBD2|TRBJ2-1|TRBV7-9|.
CASSASGSSYNEQFF
TGTGCCAGCAGCGCGAGCGGGAGCTCCTACAATGAGCAGTTCTTC
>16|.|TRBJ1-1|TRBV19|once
CASSIGYALTNTEAFF
TGTGCCAGTAGTATAGGTTATGCGCTAACTAACACTGAAGCTTTCTTT
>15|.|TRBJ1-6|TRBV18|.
CASSVNRVRNSPLHF
TGTGCCAGCTCAGTCAACAGGGTGAGAAATTCACCCCTCCACTTT
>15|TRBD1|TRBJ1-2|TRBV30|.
CAWTRGTGESYGYTF
TGTGCCTGGACCCGAGGGACAGGGGAAAGCTATGGCTACACCTTC
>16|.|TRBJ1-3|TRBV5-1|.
CASSSQTDFSGNTIYF
TGCGCCAGCAGCTCTCAGACGGATTTCTCTGGAAACACCATATATTTT
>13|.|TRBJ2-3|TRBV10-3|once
CAISAGGGDTQYF
TGTGCCATCAGCGCAGGGGGGGGTGATACGCAGTATTTT
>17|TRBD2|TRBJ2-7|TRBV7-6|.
CASSLGRMRGGHDEQYF
TGTGCCAGCAGCTTGGGAAGGATGCGGGGGGGCCACGACGAGCAGTACTTC
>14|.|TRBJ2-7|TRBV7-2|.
CASSLGTNSYEQYF
TGTGCCAGCAGCTTAGGTACAAATTCCTACGAGCAGTACTTC
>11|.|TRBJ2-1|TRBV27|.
CASSLRDEQFF
TGTGCCAGCAGTTTGAGAGATGAGCAGTTCTTC
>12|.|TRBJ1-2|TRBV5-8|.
CASSQLNYGYTF
TGTGCCAGCTCACAGCTTAACTATGGCTACACCTTC
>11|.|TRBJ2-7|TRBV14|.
CASSRGYEQYF
TGTGCCAGCAGTCGGGGTTACGAGCAGTACTTC
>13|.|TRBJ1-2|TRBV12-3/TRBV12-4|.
CASSLGFGFGYTF
TGTGCCAGCAGTTTGGGTTTTGGTTTTGGCTACACCTTC
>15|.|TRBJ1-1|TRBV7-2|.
CASSPTPGGGTEAFF
TGTGCCAGCAGCCCAACCCCTGGGGGGGGCACTGAAGCTTTCTTT
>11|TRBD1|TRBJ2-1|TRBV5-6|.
CASTRQGASVF
TGTGCCAGCACCCGACAGGGGGCTTCTGTCTTC
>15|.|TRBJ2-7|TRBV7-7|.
CASSLAVGVAYEQYF
TGTGCCAGCAGCTTAGCTGTCGGCGTAGCCTACGAGCAGTACTTC
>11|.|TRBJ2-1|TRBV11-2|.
CASSSNSEQFF
TGTGCCAGCAGCTCTAATAGTGAGCAGTTCTTC
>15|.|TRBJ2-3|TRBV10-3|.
CAISESRVSTDTQYF
TGTGCCATCAGTGAGTCACGGGTTAGCACAGATACGCAGTATTTT
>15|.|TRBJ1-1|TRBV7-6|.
CASSLGGGSNTEAFF
TGTGCCAGCAGCTTAGGTGGGGGGTCAAACACTGAAGCTTTCTTT
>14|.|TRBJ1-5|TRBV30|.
CAWSVGQLYQPQHF
TGTGCCTGGAGTGTGGGACAACTATATCAGCCCCAGCATTTT
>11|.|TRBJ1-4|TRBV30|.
CAWSLGGSGVF
TGTGCCTGGAGCCTTGGGGGGTCGGGCGTTTTT
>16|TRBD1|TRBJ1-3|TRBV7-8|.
CASSKIQGAPGNTIYF
TGTGCCAGCAGCAAAATACAGGGGGCGCCGGGAAACACCATATATTTT
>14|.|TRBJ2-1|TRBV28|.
CASSLGLGYIEQFF
TGTGCCAGCAGTTTGGGGCTAGGTTATATTGAGCAGTTCTTC
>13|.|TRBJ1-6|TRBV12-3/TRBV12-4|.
CASNRGNNSPLHF
TGTGCCAGCAATAGGGGGAATAATTCACCCCTCCACTTT
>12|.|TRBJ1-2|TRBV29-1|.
CSVTQGGDGYTF
TGCAGCGTTACACAAGGAGGAGATGGCTACACCTTC
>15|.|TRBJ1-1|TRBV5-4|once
CASSLFGGENTEAFF
TGTGCCAGCAGCTTGTTCGGGGGGGAGAACACTGAAGCTTTCTTT
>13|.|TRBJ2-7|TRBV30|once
CAWSVSGDGEQYF
TGTGCCTGGAGTGTATCAGGGGACGGCGAGCAGTACTTC
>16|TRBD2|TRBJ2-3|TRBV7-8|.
CASSLAAGGGTDTQYF
TGTGCCAGCAGCTTAGCGGCGGGAGGGGGCACAGATACGCAGTATTTT
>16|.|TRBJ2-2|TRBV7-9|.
CASSLLTDTNTGELFF
TGTGCCAGCAGCTTACTTACAGACACGAACACCGGGGAGCTGTTTTTT
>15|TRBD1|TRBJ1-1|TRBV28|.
CASPDPGQGNTEAFF
TGTGCCAGCCCCGACCCGGGACAGGGGAACACTGAAGCTTTCTTT
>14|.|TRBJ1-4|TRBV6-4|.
CAREAGRIYEKLFF
TGTGCCAGGGAGGCGGGACGGATCTATGAAAAACTGTTTTTT
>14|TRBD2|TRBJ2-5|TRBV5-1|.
CASSAGTSEETQYF
TGCGCCAGCAGCGCCGGGACTAGCGAAGAGACCCAGTACTTC
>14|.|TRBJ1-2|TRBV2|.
CASSDSNMDYGYTF
TGTGCCAGCAGTGACAGCAATATGGACTATGGCTACACCTTC
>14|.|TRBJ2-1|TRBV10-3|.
CAISESTPEDEQFF
TGTGCCATCAGTGAGTCGACCCCGGAGGATGAGCAGTTCTTC
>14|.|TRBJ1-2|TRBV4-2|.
CASSQGTGSYGYTF
TGTGCCAGCAGCCAGGGGACGGGAAGCTATGGCTACACCTTC
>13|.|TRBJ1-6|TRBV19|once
CASTQSYNSPLHF
TGTGCCAGTACTCAGTCTTATAATTCACCCCTCCACTTT
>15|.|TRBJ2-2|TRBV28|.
CASSGSPRGTGELFF
TGTGCCAGCAGTGGGTCCCCCCGGGGGACCGGGGAGCTGTTTTTT
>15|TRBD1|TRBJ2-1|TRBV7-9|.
CASSLTGAGWNEQFF
TGTGCCAGCAGCCTTACAGGGGCCGGTTGGAATGAGCAGTTCTTC
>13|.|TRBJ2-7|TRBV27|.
CASSSGRALEQYF
TGTGCCAGCAGTTCGGGGCGGGCCCTGGAGCAGTACTTC